This TCR beta chain was found in a study of metastatic and nonmetastatic thyroid tumors. Study overall: The study looked at repertoires side by side in blood and in tumor or nodule tissue from malignant and benign thyroid patients.

This clone was seen more than once but under ten times. The target antigen is unknown. The CDR3 totals 16 residues. The ends lost 6 bases at V and 0 bases at J; junction bases unmatched: 9. General study points: As reported, TCR beta diversity in blood and tumor was significantly higher in malignant thyroid tumors than in benign nodules.

Authors' analysis steps: The authors used CDR3 differences across clinicopathological groups to build a distant-metastasis classifier for papillary thyroid cancer. MiXCR reprocessed the PCR reads for TCRdb. In this record, the V and J calls reflect TCRdb's handling and not the investigators' own analysis. The data show roughly 9,200 clones, with roughly 14% seen just once and more than 5% held by the top ten. Nobody among the patients had been given any treatment before thyroid surgery. Material for sequencing was blood. The genes are TRBV12-3 or TRBV12-4 and TRBJ2-7, with 9 positions matching TRBD2. The sequence was collected from a female donor with papillary thyroid cancer or a benign thyroid nodule (not recorded which). Some clones in this sample may be carry-over from other donors' samples. Written as DNA, the CDR3 is TGTGCCAGCAGCCGCGAAGCGGGAGGCCTCTCCTACGAGCAGTACTTC. This codes for CASSREAGGLSYEQYF.